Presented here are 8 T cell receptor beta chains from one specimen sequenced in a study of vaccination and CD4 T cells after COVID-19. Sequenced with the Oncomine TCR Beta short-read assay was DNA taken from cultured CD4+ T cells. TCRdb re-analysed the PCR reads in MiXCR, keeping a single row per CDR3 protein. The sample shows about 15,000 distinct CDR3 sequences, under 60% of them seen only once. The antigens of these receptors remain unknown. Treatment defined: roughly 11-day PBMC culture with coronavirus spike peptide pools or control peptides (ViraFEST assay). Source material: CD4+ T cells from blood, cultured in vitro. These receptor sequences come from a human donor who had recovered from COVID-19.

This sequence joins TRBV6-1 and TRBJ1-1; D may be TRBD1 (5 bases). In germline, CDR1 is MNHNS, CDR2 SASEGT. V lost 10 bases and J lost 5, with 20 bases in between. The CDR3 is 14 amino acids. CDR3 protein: CATLGGGVMTEAFF. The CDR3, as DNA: TGTGCCACCCTCGGGGGAGGGGTTATGACTGAAGCTTTCTTT.

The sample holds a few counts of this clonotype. In nucleotides, the CDR3 is TGTGCCACCAGTGATCCGGGCGAGAACACTGAAGCTTTCTTT. Its protein is CATSDPGENTEAFF. V gene TRBV24-1 combines with J gene TRBJ1-1; D gene ambiguous. V lost 3 bases and J 1 base, leaving 8 bases between the germline ends. This CDR3 has 14 residues. CDR1 is KGHDR, CDR2 SFDVKD, per germline.

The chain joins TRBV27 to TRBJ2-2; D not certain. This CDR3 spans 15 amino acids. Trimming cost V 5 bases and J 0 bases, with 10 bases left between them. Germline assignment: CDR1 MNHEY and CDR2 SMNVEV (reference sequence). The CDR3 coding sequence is TGTGCCAGCAGTCCGACCAGTGCGAACACCGGGGAGCTGTTTTTT. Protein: CASSPTSANTGELFF.

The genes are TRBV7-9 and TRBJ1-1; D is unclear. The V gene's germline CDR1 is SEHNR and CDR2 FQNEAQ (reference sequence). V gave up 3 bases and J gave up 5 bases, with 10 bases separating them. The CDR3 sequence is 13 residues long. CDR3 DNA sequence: TGTGCCAGCAGCTTTGACACTGGGACTGAAGCTTTCTTT. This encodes CASSFDTGTEAFF.

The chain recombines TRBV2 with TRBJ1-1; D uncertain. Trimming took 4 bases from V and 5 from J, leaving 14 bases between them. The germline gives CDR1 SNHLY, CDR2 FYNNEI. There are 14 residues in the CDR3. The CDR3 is CASSVFDLRTEAFF. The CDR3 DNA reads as TGTGCCAGCAGTGTTTTTGATTTGAGGACTGAAGCTTTCTTT.

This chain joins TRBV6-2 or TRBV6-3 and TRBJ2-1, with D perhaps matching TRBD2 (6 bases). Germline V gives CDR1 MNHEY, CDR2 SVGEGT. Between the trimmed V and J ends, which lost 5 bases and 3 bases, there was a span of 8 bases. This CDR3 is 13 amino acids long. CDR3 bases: TGTGCCAGCAGTCAGGACTACTACAATGAGCAGTTCTTC. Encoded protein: CASSQDYYNEQFF.

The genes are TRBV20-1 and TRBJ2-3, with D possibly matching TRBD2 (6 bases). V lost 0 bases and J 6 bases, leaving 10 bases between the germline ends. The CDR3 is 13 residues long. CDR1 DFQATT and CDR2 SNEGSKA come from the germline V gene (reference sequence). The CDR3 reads CSAREGGWDTQYF. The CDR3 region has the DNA TGCAGTGCTAGAGAAGGAGGGTGGGATACGCAGTATTTT.

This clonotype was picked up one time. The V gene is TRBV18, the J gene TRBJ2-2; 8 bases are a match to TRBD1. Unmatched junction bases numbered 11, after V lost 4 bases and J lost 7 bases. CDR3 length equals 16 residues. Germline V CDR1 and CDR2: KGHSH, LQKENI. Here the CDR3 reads CASSLGQGRTYGELFF. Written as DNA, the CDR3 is TGTGCCAGCTCACTCGGACAGGGAAGAACGTACGGGGAGCTGTTTTTT. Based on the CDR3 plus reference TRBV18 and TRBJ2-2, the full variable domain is NAGVMQNPRHLVRRRGQEARLRCSPMKGHSHVYWYRQLPEEGLKFMVYLQKENIIDESGMPKERFSAEFPKEGPSILRIQQVVRGDSAAYFCASSLGQGRTYGELFFGEGSRLTVL.